Listed below are T cell receptor beta chains from one sample, sequenced in a study of T cell responses to AZD1222 COVID-19 vaccine. The table came from immunoSEQ multiplex PCR; TCRdb's copy has only in-frame clones and leaves some out. Among tens of thousands of clones listed, roughly 86% were seen once. Sequences were derived from peripheral blood, sampled 28 days after the second AZD1222 dose. The source of these receptors is an adult who received the AZD1222 COVID-19 vaccine. The CDR3 runs from the conserved cysteine through the conserved F or W. The order of the fields is J gene, V gene, CDR3 protein.

>TRBJ2-2|TRBV9
CASSVASGTGELFF
>TRBJ2-2|TRBV7-9
CASSLVRLLAGELFF
>TRBJ1-5|TRBV28
CASSLGGNSNQPQHF
>TRBJ1-2|TRBV6-1
CASSEGGAGTVIDGYTF
>TRBJ2-1|TRBV19
CASSKPGQSYNEQFF
>TRBJ1-5|TRBV19
CASSVPGALAVQPQHF
>TRBJ2-5|TRBV7-2
CAGTEGVRGETQYF
>TRBJ2-5|TRBV11-2
CASSVAVKETQYF
>TRBJ2-7|TRBV28
CASSSPYEQYF
>TRBJ2-5|TRBV20-1
CSARPEETQYF
>TRBJ1-1|TRBV13
CASSLRTKGTEAFF
>TRBJ1-2|TRBV11-2
CASSLIGQTGYTF
>TRBJ2-1|TRBV7-2
CASSLVGGRVNEQFF
>TRBJ2-7|TRBV19
CASSQRRGSYEQYF
>TRBJ2-7|TRBV21-1
CASSKDPGKSSYEQYF
>TRBJ2-1|TRBV7-2
CASSFSASGSPYNEQFF
>TRBJ2-5|TRBV27
CASSLMETQYF
>TRBJ1-5|TRBV7-9
CASSPDTYQPQHF
>TRBJ2-5|TRBV7-9
CASSLIAAQETQYF
>TRBJ1-2|TRBV3-1/TRBV3-2
CASSHPSGTVYGYTF
>TRBJ2-7|TRBV9
CASSRGAGGSREQYF
>TRBJ1-5|TRBV28
CATQGGYTGNQPQHF
>TRBJ2-7|TRBV30
CACTFPGQGYEQYF
>TRBJ2-5|TRBV3-1/TRBV3-2
CASSQGPTLGETQYF
>TRBJ1-6|TRBV14
CASSQDLGSPLHF
>TRBJ2-4|TRBV5-6
CASSLQTGVQVQYF
>TRBJ2-6|TRBV24-1
CATSEPQGSSGANVLTF
>TRBJ2-1|TRBV5-4
CASSLARLAGPSSYNEQFF
>TRBJ2-2|TRBV5-4
CASSRSGSSNTGELFF
>TRBJ2-5|TRBV2
CASRDRGLQETQYF
>TRBJ2-7|TRBV10-3
CAISPMPPSSYEQYF
>TRBJ2-5|TRBV28
CASSSSGRRETQYF
>TRBJ1-1|TRBV20-1
CSARGVTEAFF
>TRBJ2-7|TRBV6-6
CASSAREGGGTYEQYF
>TRBJ2-1|TRBV5-1
CASSFQTSGRGNEQFF
>TRBJ1-6|TRBV28
CASRRDRANSPLHF
>TRBJ2-1|TRBV29-1
CSGGNEQFF
>TRBJ2-3|TRBV27
CASGKGGLSTDTQYF
>TRBJ2-7|TRBV11-3
CASSLVPVPLSEQYF
>TRBJ1-1|TRBV14
CASSHGGPEAFF
>TRBJ2-7|TRBV30
CAWSPLAGLSYEQYF
>TRBJ2-6|TRBV5-1
CASSLWGEVSGANVLTF
>TRBJ1-1|TRBV6-2/TRBV6-3
CASSWFGAHTEAFF
>TRBJ2-4|TRBV5-3
CARSLSELTGHRNIQYF
>TRBJ2-5|TRBV29-1
CSVTGAGETQYF
>TRBJ1-2|TRBV3-1/TRBV3-2
CASSLQGASFYGYTF
>TRBJ1-1|TRBV29-1
CSVDGGYAEAFF